What follows are 29 T cell receptor beta chains derived from one specimen sequenced in a study of breast tumors, draining lymph nodes, adjacent tissues. Using its own MiXCR run on the multiplex PCR reads, TCRdb lists one record per CDR3 protein. In the table there are under 75,000 distinct CDR3 sequences, around 52% of which are singletons. The sequencing input was breast tumor tissue. These receptors were obtained from a female donor with breast cancer. Some clones in this sample may be carry-over from other donors' samples.

This clonotype was counted only a few times. The CDR3 DNA follows: TGTGCCAGCAGTGTAGTGAACACTGAAGCTTTCTTT. Translating gives CASSVVNTEAFF. V gene TRBV6-1 combines with J gene TRBJ1-1; the D is unclear. V was cut by 4 bases and J by 0 bases, with 3 bases left in between. This CDR3 contains 12 residues. CDR1 and CDR2 (germline): MNHNS, SASEGT.

This clonotype was found many times. The chain is built from TRBV13 and TRBJ2-1; 8 bases are shared with TRBD1. This CDR3 is built from 15 residues. Trimming at V came to 6 bases and at J to 0 bases, leaving 4 bases not matched to a gene. Germline CDR1 is PRHDT and CDR2 is FYEKMQ (reference sequence). CDR3 DNA sequence: TGTGCCAGCAGTCCGACAGGGGACTCCTACAATGAGCAGTTCTTC. It codes for CASSPTGDSYNEQFF.

The V gene is TRBV2, the J gene TRBJ1-2; no clear D. Trimming pared 4 bases from V and 5 bases from J, leaving 14 bases between. The CDR3 runs 14 residues. Germline values: CDR1 SNHLY, CDR2 FYNNEI. This CDR3 reads CASSAELATYGYTF. The CDR3 nucleotides read TGTGCCAGCAGTGCCGAACTAGCTACATATGGCTACACCTTC.

The CDR3 DNA is TGCAGCGTCTGGGGGTCGCCAGATCGCACAGATACGCAGTATTTT. Protein product: CSVWGSPDRTDTQYF. This rearrangement joins TRBV29-1 to TRBJ2-3; possibly TRBD1 or TRBD2 for D (5 bases each). From germline, CDR1 is SQVTM and CDR2 ANQGSEA. The V end lost 6 bases, the J end lost 1 base, and 17 bases lay between the germline ends. The CDR3 contains 15 residues.

On this clonotype itself: The germline gene is not matched at one end of the junction; a read error may be the cause. The gene calls are TRBV6-1 and TRBJ1-3; no clear D gene. The CDR3 runs to 15 residues. Per germline, CDR1 MNHNS and CDR2 SASEGT. The CDR3 loop is CASSWNRTKGITIYF. CDR3 bases: TGTGCCAGCAGTTGGAACAGAACTAAAGGAATCACCATATATTTT.

This clonotype was recorded at least ten times. This sequence joins TRBV7-6 and TRBJ2-7; 11 bases line up with TRBD1. V lost 5 bases, J lost 3 bases, and 6 bases stayed unmatched. The CDR3 has 15 amino acids. CDR1 SGHVS and CDR2 FNYEAQ come from the germline V gene. CDR3 sequence reads: CASSTRDRGFYEQYF. As DNA, the CDR3 is TGTGCCAGCAGCACCCGGGACAGGGGGTTCTACGAGCAGTACTTC.

The chain couples TRBV5-4 to TRBJ2-1, with 10 bases matching TRBD2. The J segment lost 6 bases and the V segment lost 1 base, leaving 4 bases of the junction unmatched. Germline V gives CDR1 SGHNT, CDR2 YYREEE (reference sequence). The CDR3 runs 15 residues. CDR3: CASSLPLAGVNEQFF. The CDR3 DNA reads TGTGCCAGCAGCTTGCCGCTAGCGGGAGTCAATGAGCAGTTCTTC.

This clonotype appeared a few times. Possible read error: a much larger clone is one base away. Lacking the conserved final phenylalanine or tryptophan, this CDR3 likely reflects a read error. The chain recombines TRBV19 with TRBJ2-7; 7 bases align to TRBD1. J gave up 0 bases and V 3 bases, and 8 bases lay outside the gene matches. Germline V gene sequence: CDR1 LNHDA, CDR2 SQIVND (reference sequence). This CDR3 has 16 amino acids. The CDR3 DNA is TGTGCCAGTAGTATGTCCTACAGGGGTGACTCCTACGAGCAGTACTCC. Its translation is CASSMSYRGDSYEQYS.

This clonotype appeared many times. A much more abundant neighbour one base away suggests this may be a read error. The chain links TRBV6-5 to TRBJ2-5; 12 positions match TRBD2. Looked up from germline, CDR1 is MNHEY and CDR2 is SVGAGI. Germline trimming cut 5 bases from V and 5 bases from J; bases unmatched to any gene: 6. The CDR3 is 15 amino acids. This chain's CDR3 is CASSPTSGGWETQYF. Written as DNA, the CDR3 is TGTGCCAGCAGTCCTACTAGCGGGGGGTGGGAGACCCAGTACTTC.

The genes are TRBV13 and TRBJ2-5, with TRBD2 as a possible D gene (7 bases). The CDR3 loop spans 16 amino acids. Trimming took 0 bases from V and 5 from J, leaving 16 bases between them. Germline CDR1 is PRHDT and CDR2 is FYEKMQ (reference sequence). CDR3 sequence (DNA): TGTGCCAGCAGCTTAGGTGGTGGCGGGGGCTGGGAGACCCAGTACTTC. Protein product: CASSLGGGGGWETQYF.

J is TRBJ2-2 and V is TRBV7-9; D is ambiguous. CDR3 size: 14 residues. The germline V gene has CDR1 SEHNR and CDR2 FQNEAQ (reference sequence). The V end lost 0 bases, the J end lost 2 bases, and 4 bases lay between the germline ends. DNA of the CDR3: TGTGCCAGCAGCTTAGCAGCTAACACCGGGGAGCTGTTTTTT. It yields the protein CASSLAANTGELFF.

This clonotype was observed many times. The J gene is TRBJ2-7, the V gene TRBV12-3 or TRBV12-4; 11 nucleotides match TRBD2. V lost 7 bases and J lost 5; bases outside the gene matches: 4. The CDR3 spans 13 residues. DNA for the CDR3: TGTGCCAGCACCAAACTAGCGGGGGACGAGCAGTACTTC. Its protein is CASTKLAGDEQYF.

This chain uses TRBV24-1 with TRBJ2-5; possible D gene TRBD2, 5 bases. V was pared by 3 bases and J by 1 base, with 8 bases between. The CDR3 consists of 14 residues. CDR1 is KGHDR, CDR2 SFDVKD, per germline. The CDR3 protein is CATSDRSGQETQYF. CDR3 in DNA: TGTGCCACCAGTGATAGGAGCGGCCAAGAGACCCAGTACTTC.

This clonotype was detected ten times or more. The genes are TRBV9 and TRBJ2-5; perhaps TRBD1 as D (6 bases). There are 14 residues in the CDR3. CDR1 is SGDLS, CDR2 YYNGEE, per germline. V lost 0 bases and J 2 bases, leaving 8 bases between the germline ends. The CDR3 loop is CASSVGRGQETQYF. In nucleotides, the CDR3 is TGTGCCAGCAGCGTAGGCAGGGGACAAGAGACCCAGTACTTC.

By sample share, this clonotype is medium-sized. The CDR3 here is CASSVTSSYEQYF. The DNA of the CDR3 is TGTGCCAGCAGCGTGACTAGCTCCTACGAGCAGTACTTC. The chain has TRBV9 and TRBJ2-7; maybe TRBD2 (6 bases). V lost 2 bases and J lost 0, with 6 bases in between. The germline V gene has CDR1 SGDLS and CDR2 YYNGEE. This CDR3 contains 13 residues.

This clonotype has just one count. J is TRBJ2-3 and V is TRBV5-1; D assignment may be TRBD1 or TRBD2 (5 bases each). CDR1 and CDR2 from the germline V gene are SGHRS and YFSETQ. The CDR3 sequence is 17 residues long. Trimming took off 4 bases at V and 4 bases at J, with 22 bases between the two ends. In DNA form, the CDR3 reads TGCGCCAGCAGCATTGAAGACACCGGGACGGGTTCAGATACGCAGTATTTT. Amino acids: CASSIEDTGTGSDTQYF.

There are a few counts of this clonotype. Written as DNA, the CDR3 is TGTGCCAGCAGGCATTACGACAGGGGACGCAATCAGCCCCAGCATTTT. It codes for CASRHYDRGRNQPQHF. The chain recombines TRBV6-1 with TRBJ1-5; 8 positions match TRBD1. Trimming at V came to 6 bases and at J to 2 bases, leaving 9 bases not matched to a gene. The V gene's germline CDR1 is MNHNS and CDR2 SASEGT. This CDR3 has 16 amino acids.

This clonotype was counted a few times. The chain joins TRBV19 to TRBJ1-5, with a possible D match to TRBD1 (5 bases). Germline V gives CDR1 LNHDA, CDR2 SQIVND (reference sequence). V dropped 5 bases and J dropped 4 bases, with 18 bases sitting between them. The CDR3 is 16 amino acids. The CDR3 spells CASSLGTDLGNQPQHF. The CDR3 DNA is TGTGCCAGTAGTCTAGGGACGGACCTGGGTAATCAGCCCCAGCATTTT.

In its sample, this clonotype was seen a few times. The chain carries TRBV29-1 and TRBJ2-5; D remains ambiguous. There are 15 residues in the CDR3. V dropped 3 bases and J dropped 5 bases, with 19 bases sitting between them. From germline, CDR1 is SQVTM and CDR2 ANQGSEA. CDR3 nucleotides: TGCAGCGTTGACCAGTGGGATACAGATACGGAGACCCAGTACTTC. Protein sequence: CSVDQWDTDTETQYF. The entire variable domain, with the rest obtained from reference TRBV29-1 and TRBJ2-5, is as follows: SAVISQKPSRDICQRGTSLTIQCQVDSQVTMMFWYRQQPGQSLTLIATANQGSEATYESGFVIDKFPISRPNLTFSTLTVSNMSPEDSSIYLCSVDQWDTDTETQYFGPGTRLLVL.

This chain joins TRBV10-3 and TRBJ1-2; TRBD1 matches 7 bases. This CDR3 is 13 amino acids long. Germline V gives CDR1 ENHRY, CDR2 SYGVKD. V dropped 4 bases and J dropped 2; count of bases not matched to a gene: 1. The CDR3 bases are TGTGCCATCAGTGGGGACAGCAACTATGGCTACACCTTC. This codes for CAISGDSNYGYTF.

The chain combines TRBV19 with TRBJ1-4; possible D gene TRBD1, 5 bases. The CDR3 length is 13 residues. V lost 11 bases and J lost 8, with 18 bases in between. CDR1 is LNHDA, CDR2 SQIVND, per germline (reference sequence). CDR3: CASVSGGREKLFF. DNA of the CDR3: TGTGCCTCCGTAAGCGGGGGGAGGGAAAAACTGTTTTTT.

This clonotype was picked up a small number of times. The J gene is TRBJ2-7, the V gene TRBV7-2; 9 nucleotides line up with TRBD2. The CDR3 runs to 15 residues. J was trimmed by 4 bases and V by 5 bases; bases with no gene match: 9. Germline V CDR1 and CDR2: SGHTA, FQGNSA. For the CDR3, the DNA is TGTGCCAGCAGCAATCCGGGACTAGCAGTTTACGAGCAGTACTTC. Encoded protein: CASSNPGLAVYEQYF.

This clonotype was observed many times. This chain uses TRBV19 with TRBJ1-3, with 10 bases identical to TRBD1. Germline V gene sequence: CDR1 LNHDA, CDR2 SQIVND (reference sequence). The length of the CDR3 is 16 residues. With 5 bases clipped from V and 0 bases from J, the junction kept 4 bases outside the gene matches. The CDR3 is CASSPDRGISGNTIYF. CDR3 sequence (DNA): TGTGCCAGTAGTCCGGACAGGGGGATCTCTGGAAACACCATATATTTT.

The table lists this clonotype with many counts. The chain recombines TRBV6-5 with TRBJ2-7, with a tentative D call TRBD1 (5 bases). This CDR3 is built from 14 residues. The V gene lost 7 bases and the J gene lost 0 bases, with 13 bases spanning the gap. Germline assignment: CDR1 MNHEY and CDR2 SVGAGI. DNA for the CDR3: TGTGCCAGCACCTTGACAGAGAGCTCCTACGAGCAGTACTTC. Protein product: CASTLTESSYEQYF.

The chain couples TRBV19 to TRBJ2-5; no clear D. CDR1 LNHDA and CDR2 SQIVND come from the germline V gene (reference sequence). The CDR3 runs to 13 residues. Trimming stripped 4 bases from V and 5 bases from J, with 11 bases between. CDR3 in DNA: TGTGCCAGTAGTACGGCCGTGGGGGAGACCCAGTACTTC. It yields the protein CASSTAVGETQYF.

In its sample, this clonotype was seen many times. The rearrangement uses TRBV20-1 and TRBJ2-5; 7 nucleotides match TRBD2. This CDR3 has 14 amino acids. V lost 3 bases and J lost 2; bases outside the gene matches: 6. Per germline, CDR1 DFQATT and CDR2 SNEGSKA (reference sequence). For the CDR3, the DNA is TGCAGTGCTAGGGGTGGGGGGGAACAAGAGACCCAGTACTTC. Translation gives CSARGGGEQETQYF.

On this clonotype: This CDR3 is missing its conserved last phenylalanine or tryptophan, likely due to a read error. The DNA is omitted, as the CDR3 cannot be located on it reliably, and the CDR3 follows TCRdb's listing. The rearrangement joins TRBV2 to TRBJ2-1; TRBD1, the table's D call, lacks a check against the DNA. Germline values: CDR1 SNHLY, CDR2 FYNNEI. The CDR3 has 13 residues if both end residues are counted. The CDR3 region is CASETVGYNEQTL.

This clonotype was counted ten times or more. The rearrangement links TRBV30 to TRBJ2-7, with D perhaps TRBD1 (5 bases). V was shortened by 0 bases and J by 6 bases, with 12 bases between the two germline ends. The CDR3 loop spans 13 amino acids. The V gene's germline CDR1 is GTSNPN and CDR2 SVGIG (reference sequence). The CDR3 reads CAWSVGDSVEQYF. CDR3 sequence (DNA): TGTGCCTGGAGTGTTGGAGACAGTGTCGAGCAGTACTTC.

A word on this clonotype: The limits of the CDR3 on the DNA are not certain, so only TCRdb's listed CDR3 is given. The chain is built from TRBV5-1 and TRBJ1-5; TRBD1 is the table's D call and was not checked against the DNA. The length of the CDR3 is 13 amino acids, counting both ends. The germline CDR1 and CDR2 sequences are SGHRS and YFSETQ. CDR3 region: CASSFGTGAYKHF.